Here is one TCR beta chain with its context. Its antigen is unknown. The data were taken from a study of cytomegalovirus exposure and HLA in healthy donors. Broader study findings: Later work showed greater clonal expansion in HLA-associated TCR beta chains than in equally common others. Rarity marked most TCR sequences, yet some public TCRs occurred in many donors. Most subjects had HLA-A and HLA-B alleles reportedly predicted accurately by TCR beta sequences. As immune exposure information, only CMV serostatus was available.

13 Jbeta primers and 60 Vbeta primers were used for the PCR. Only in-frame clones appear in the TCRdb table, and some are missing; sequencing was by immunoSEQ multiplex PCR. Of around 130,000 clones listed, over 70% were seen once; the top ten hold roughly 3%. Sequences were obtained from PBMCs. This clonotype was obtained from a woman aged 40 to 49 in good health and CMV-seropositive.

DNA of the CDR3: TGTGCCAGCAGTTACGGAGACAGGGTGAGGGGCTATGGCTACACCTTC. Translating gives CASSYGDRVRGYGYTF. V usage is TRBV6-5 and J usage is TRBJ1-2; TRBD1 matches 7 bases. CDR1 MNHEY and CDR2 SVGAGI come from the germline V gene. This CDR3 has 16 residues. The V gene end was trimmed by 2 bases and the J gene end by 4 bases; junction bases not matched to a gene: 10.